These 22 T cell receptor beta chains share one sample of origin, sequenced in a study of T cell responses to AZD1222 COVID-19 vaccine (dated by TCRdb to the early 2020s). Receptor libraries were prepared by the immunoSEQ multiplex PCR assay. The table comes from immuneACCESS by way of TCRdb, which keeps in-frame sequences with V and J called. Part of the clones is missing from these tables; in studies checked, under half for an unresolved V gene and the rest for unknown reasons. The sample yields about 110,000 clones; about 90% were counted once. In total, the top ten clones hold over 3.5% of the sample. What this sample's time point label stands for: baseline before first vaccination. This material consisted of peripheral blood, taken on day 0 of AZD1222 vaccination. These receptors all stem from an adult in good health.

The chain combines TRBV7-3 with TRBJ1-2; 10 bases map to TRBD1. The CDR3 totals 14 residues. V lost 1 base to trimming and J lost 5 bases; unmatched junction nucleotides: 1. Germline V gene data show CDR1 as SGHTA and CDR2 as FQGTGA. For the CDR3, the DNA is TGTGCCAGCAGCTTAAAGGGACAGGGGTATGGCTACACCTTC. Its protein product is CASSLKGQGYGYTF.

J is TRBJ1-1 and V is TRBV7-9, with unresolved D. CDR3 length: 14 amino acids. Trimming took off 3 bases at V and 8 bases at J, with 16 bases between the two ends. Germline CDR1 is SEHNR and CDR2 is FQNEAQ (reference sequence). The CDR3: CASSFEIRALEAFF. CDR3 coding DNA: TGTGCCAGCAGCTTTGAGATCCGGGCCCTCGAAGCTTTCTTT.

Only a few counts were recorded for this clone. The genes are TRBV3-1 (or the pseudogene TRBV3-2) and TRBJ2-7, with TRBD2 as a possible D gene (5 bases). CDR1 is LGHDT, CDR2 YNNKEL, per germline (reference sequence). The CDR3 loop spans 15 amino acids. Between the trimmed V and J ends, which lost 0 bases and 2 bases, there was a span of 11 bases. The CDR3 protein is CASSQDWGAAYEQYF. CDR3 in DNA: TGTGCCAGCAGCCAAGACTGGGGAGCAGCCTACGAGCAGTACTTC.

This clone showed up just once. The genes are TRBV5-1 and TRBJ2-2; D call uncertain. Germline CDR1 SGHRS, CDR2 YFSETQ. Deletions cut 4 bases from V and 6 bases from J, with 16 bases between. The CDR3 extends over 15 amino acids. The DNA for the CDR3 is TGCGCCAGCAGCCTTAAGGTATTGGGCTCCGGGGAGCTGTTTTTT. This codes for CASSLKVLGSGELFF. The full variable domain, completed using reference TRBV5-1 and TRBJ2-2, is KAGVTQTPRYLIKTRGQQVTLSCSPISGHRSVSWYQQTPGQGLQFLFEYFSETQRNKGNFPGRFSGRQFSNSRSEMNVSTLELGDSALYLCASSLKVLGSGELFFGEGSRLTVL.

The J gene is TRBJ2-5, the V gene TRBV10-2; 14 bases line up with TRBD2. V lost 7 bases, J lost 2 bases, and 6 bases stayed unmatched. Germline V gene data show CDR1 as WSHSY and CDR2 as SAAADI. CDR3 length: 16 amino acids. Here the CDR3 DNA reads TGCGCCAGCACCACGGGACTAGCGGGAGTACAAGAGACCCAGTACTTC. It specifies CASTTGLAGVQETQYF.

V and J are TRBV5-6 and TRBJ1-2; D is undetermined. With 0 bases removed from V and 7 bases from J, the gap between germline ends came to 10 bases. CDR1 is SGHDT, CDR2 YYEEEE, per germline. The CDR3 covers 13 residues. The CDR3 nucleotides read TGTGCCAGCAGCTTGGCCAGTCAAACTGGCTACACCTTC. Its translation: CASSLASQTGYTF.

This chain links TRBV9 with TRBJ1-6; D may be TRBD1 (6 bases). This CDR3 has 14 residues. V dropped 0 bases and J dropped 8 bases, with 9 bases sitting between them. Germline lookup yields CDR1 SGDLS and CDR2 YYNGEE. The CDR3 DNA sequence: TGTGCCAGCAGCGTAGGGTCAGGGGATTCACCCCTCCACTTT. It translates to CASSVGSGDSPLHF.

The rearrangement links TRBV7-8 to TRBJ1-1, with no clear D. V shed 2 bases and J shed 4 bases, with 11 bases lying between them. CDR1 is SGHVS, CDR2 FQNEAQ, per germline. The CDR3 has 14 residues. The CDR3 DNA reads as TGTGCCAGCAGCTTAAGGGAAGGGAGCACTGAAGCTTTCTTT. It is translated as CASSLREGSTEAFF.

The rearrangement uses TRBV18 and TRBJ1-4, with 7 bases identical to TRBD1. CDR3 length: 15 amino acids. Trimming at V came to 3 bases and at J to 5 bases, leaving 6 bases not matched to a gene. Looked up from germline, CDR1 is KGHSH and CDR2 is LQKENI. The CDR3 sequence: CASSPRGTANEKLFF. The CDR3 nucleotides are TGTGCCAGCTCACCCCGGGGGACAGCAAATGAAAAACTGTTTTTT. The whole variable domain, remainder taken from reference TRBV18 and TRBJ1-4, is NAGVMQNPRHLVRRRGQEARLRCSPMKGHSHVYWYRQLPEEGLKFMVYLQKENIIDESGMPKERFSAEFPKEGPSILRIQQVVRGDSAAYFCASSPRGTANEKLFFGSGTQLSVL.

The CDR3 DNA reads as TGTGCCTGGGGGTCTGAGTCGGGAGTTTACGAGCAGTACTTC. Amino acids: CAWGSESGVYEQYF. This chain connects TRBV30 to TRBJ2-7, with D perhaps matching TRBD2 (6 bases). The CDR3 spans 14 residues. Trimming stripped 5 bases from V and 4 bases from J, with 18 bases between. Germline CDR1 is GTSNPN and CDR2 is SVGIG (reference sequence).

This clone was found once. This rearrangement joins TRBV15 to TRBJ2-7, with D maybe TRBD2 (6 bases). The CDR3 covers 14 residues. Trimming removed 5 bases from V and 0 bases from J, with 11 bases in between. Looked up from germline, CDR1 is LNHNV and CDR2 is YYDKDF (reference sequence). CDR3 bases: TGTGCCACCAGCGTCGGGAGTGACTCCTACGAGCAGTACTTC. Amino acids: CATSVGSDSYEQYF.

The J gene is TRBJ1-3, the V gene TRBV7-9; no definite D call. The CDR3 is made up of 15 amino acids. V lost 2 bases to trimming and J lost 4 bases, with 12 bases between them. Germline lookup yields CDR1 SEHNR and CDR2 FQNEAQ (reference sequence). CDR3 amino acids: CASSLNSGGGNTIYF. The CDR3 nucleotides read TGTGCCAGCAGCTTAAATTCTGGAGGGGGAAACACCATATATTTT. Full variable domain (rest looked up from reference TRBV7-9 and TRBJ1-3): DTGVSQNPRHKITKRGQNVTFRCDPISEHNRLYWYRQTLGQGPEFLTYFQNEAQLEKSRLLSDRFSAERPKGSFSTLEIQRTEQGDSAMYLCASSLNSGGGNTIYFGEGSWLTVV.

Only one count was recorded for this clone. Written as DNA, the CDR3 is TGTGCCAGCAGCCAGTCAGGGATGAACACTGAAGCTTTCTTT. Translated, it gives CASSQSGMNTEAFF. The chain joins TRBV4-2 to TRBJ1-1; the D gene is possibly TRBD1 (5 bases). The CDR3 runs to 14 residues. Trimming took off 3 bases at V and 0 bases at J, with 8 bases between the two ends. The V gene's germline CDR1 is LGHNA and CDR2 YNFKEQ.

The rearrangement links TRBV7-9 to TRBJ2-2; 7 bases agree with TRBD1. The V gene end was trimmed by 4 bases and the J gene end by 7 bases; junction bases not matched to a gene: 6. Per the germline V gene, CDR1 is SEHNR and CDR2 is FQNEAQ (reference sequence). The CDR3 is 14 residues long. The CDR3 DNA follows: TGTGCCAGCAGCTATCAGGGGGAAGGCGGGGAGCTGTTTTTT. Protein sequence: CASSYQGEGGELFF.

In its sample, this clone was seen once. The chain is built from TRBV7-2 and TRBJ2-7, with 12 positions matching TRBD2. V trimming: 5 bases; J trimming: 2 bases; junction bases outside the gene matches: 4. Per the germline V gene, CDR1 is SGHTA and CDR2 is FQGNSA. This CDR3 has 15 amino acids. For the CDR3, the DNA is TGTGCCAGCAGCGACTCTAGCGGGAGGGCCTACGAGCAGTACTTC. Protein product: CASSDSSGRAYEQYF.

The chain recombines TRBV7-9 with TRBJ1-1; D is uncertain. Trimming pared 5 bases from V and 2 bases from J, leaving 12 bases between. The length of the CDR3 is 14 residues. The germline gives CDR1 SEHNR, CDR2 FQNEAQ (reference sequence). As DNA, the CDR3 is TGTGCCAGCAGCCCCTCCAAAGCCAACACTGAAGCTTTCTTT. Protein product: CASSPSKANTEAFF.

CDR3 region: CASHGGSDPKSSYNEQFF. The CDR3 bases are TGTGCCAGCCATGGGGGTTCGGACCCCAAGAGCTCCTACAATGAGCAGTTCTTC. This sequence joins TRBV25-1 and TRBJ2-1; D is perhaps TRBD1 or TRBD2 (5 bases each). The germline V gene has CDR1 MGHDK and CDR2 SYGVNS. This CDR3 comprises 18 residues. The germline V and J ends were trimmed by 8 bases and 0 bases, with 23 bases remaining between them.

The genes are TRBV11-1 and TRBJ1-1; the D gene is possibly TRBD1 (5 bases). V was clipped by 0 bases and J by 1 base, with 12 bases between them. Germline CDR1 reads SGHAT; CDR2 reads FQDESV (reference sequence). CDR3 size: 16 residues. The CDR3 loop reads CASSLAPDTPNTEAFF. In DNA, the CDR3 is TGTGCCAGCAGCTTAGCCCCGGACACCCCGAACACTGAAGCTTTCTTT.

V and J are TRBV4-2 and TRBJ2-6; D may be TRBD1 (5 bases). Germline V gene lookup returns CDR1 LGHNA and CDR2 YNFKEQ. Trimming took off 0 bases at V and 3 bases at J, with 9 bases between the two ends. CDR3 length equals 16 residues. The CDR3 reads CASSQEGQGGANVLTF. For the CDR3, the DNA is TGTGCCAGCAGCCAAGAGGGGCAGGGTGGGGCCAACGTCCTGACTTTC.

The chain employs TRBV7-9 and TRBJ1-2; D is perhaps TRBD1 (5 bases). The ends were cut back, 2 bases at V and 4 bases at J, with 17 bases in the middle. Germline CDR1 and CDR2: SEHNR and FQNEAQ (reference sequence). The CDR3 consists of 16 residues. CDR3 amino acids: CASSLWKRDRSYGYTF. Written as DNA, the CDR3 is TGTGCCAGCAGCTTATGGAAACGGGACCGTTCCTATGGCTACACCTTC.

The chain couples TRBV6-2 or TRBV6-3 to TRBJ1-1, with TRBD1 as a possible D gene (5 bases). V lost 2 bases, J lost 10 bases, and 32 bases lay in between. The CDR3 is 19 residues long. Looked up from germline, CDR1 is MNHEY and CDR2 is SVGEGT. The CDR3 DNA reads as TGTGCCAGCAGTTACCCCGCCCCCGGTACAGGCAGTATTCTGGGATCAGCTTTCTTT. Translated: CASSYPAPGTGSILGSAFF.

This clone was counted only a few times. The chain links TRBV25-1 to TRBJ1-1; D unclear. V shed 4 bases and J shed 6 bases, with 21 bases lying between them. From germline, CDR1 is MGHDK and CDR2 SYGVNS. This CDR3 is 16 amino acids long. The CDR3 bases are TGTGCCAGCAGTGGACCTGACTGGACGGGTTACTCTGAAGCTTTCTTT. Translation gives CASSGPDWTGYSEAFF. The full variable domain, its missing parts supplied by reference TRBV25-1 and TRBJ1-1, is EADIYQTPRYLVIGTGKKITLECSQTMGHDKMYWYQQDPGMELHLIHYSYGVNSTEKGDLSSESTVSRIRTEHFPLTLESARPSHTSQYLCASSGPDWTGYSEAFFGQGTRLTVV.